This T cell receptor beta chain was retrieved from a study of early T cells in non-severe SARS-CoV-2 infection. Points on this clonotype: Antigen specificity is unknown.

Study outcomes and limitations: Clonotype matching in VDJdb favored anti-spike CD8 responses and did not capture private and CD4 specificities.

TCRdb analysed the 5' RACE reads with MiXCR anew, one entry per CDR3 protein. The table includes 80,000 to 95,000 distinct CDR3 sequences, approximately 17% detected once. V lost 8 bases and J lost 3; bases outside the gene matches: 5. This CDR3 has 14 residues. The germline gives CDR1 SNHLY, CDR2 FYNNEI. The clonotype comes from an adult who was a healthcare worker with PCR-confirmed SARS-CoV-2 infection or an uninfected control (not recorded which). J is TRBJ2-2 and V is TRBV2; 8 nucleotides align to TRBD2. Sequencing used whole blood, obtained at baseline. The DNA for the CDR3 is TGTGCCAGCTCGGGACTAGTCGACACCGGGGAGCTGTTTTTT. Protein product: CASSGLVDTGELFF.